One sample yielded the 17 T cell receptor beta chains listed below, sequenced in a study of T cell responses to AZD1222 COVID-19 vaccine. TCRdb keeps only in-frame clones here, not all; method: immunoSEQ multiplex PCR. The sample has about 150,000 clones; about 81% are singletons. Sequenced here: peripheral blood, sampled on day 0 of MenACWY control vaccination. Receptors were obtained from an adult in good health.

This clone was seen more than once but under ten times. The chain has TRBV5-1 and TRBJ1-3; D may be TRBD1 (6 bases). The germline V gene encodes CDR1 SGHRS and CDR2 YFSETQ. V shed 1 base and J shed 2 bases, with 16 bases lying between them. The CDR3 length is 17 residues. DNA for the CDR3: TGCGCCAGCAGCTTGAGCTCCGTGGCAGGGGCTGGAAACACCATATATTTT. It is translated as CASSLSSVAGAGNTIYF.

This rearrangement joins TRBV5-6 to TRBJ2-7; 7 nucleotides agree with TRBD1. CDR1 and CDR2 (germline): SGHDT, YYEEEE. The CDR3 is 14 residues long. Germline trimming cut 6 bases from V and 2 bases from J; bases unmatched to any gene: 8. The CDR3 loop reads CASNAWDRPYEQYF. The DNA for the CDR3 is TGTGCCAGCAACGCCTGGGACAGACCCTACGAGCAGTACTTC.

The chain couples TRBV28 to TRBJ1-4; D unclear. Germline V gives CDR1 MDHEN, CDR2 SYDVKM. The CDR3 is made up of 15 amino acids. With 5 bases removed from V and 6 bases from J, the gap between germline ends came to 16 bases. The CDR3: CASSQTEAGYEKLFF. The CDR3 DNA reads TGTGCCAGCAGTCAGACGGAAGCGGGGTATGAAAAACTGTTTTTT.

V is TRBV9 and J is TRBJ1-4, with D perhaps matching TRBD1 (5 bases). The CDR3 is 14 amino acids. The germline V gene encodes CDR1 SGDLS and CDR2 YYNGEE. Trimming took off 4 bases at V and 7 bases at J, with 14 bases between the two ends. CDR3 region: CASSSGRGREKLFF. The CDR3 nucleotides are TGTGCCAGCAGCTCCGGTCGGGGCCGTGAAAAACTGTTTTTT. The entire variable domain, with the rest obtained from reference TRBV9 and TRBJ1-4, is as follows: DSGVTQTPKHLITATGQRVTLRCSPRSGDLSVYWYQQSLDQGLQFLIQYYNGEERAKGNILERFSAQQFPDLHSELNLSSLELGDSALYFCASSSGRGREKLFFGSGTQLSVL.

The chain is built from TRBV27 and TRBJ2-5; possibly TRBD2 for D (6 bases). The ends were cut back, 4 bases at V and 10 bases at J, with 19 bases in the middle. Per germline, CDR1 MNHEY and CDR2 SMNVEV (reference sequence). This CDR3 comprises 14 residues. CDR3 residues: CASSSQGGADDQYF. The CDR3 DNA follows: TGTGCCAGCAGTTCGCAAGGCGGGGCCGATGACCAGTACTTC.

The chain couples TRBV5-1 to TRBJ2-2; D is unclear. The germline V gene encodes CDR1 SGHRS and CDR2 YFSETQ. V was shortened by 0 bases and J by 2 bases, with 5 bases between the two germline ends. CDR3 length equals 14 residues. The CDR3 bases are TGCGCCAGCAGCTTGGTTCAAAACACCGGGGAGCTGTTTTTT. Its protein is CASSLVQNTGELFF.

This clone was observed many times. The CDR3 nucleotides read TGTGCCAGTAGTAACGGACAAATCAACACCGGGGAGCTGTTTTTT. Protein: CASSNGQINTGELFF. This chain links TRBV19 with TRBJ2-2, with TRBD1 as a possible D gene (5 bases). The CDR3 runs to 15 residues. Trimming stripped 4 bases from V and 2 bases from J, with 11 bases between. Looked up from germline, CDR1 is LNHDA and CDR2 is SQIVND (reference sequence). The complete variable domain, with remaining parts taken from reference TRBV19 and TRBJ2-2, reads DGGITQSPKYLFRKEGQNVTLSCEQNLNHDAMYWYRQDPGQGLRLIYYSQIVNDFQKGDIAEGYSVSREKKESFPLTVTSAQKNPTAFYLCASSNGQINTGELFFGEGSRLTVL.

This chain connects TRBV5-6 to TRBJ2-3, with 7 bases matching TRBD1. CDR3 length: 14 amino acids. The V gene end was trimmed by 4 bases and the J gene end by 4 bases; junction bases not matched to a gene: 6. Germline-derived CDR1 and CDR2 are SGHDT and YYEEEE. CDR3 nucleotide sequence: TGTGCCAGCAGCGTTACAGGGGTCCCAGATACGCAGTATTTT. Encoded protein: CASSVTGVPDTQYF.

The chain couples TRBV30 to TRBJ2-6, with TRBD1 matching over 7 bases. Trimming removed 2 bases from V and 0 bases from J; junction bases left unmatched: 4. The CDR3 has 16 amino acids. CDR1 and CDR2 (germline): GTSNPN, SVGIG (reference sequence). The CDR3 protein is CAWSSTGNSGANVLTF. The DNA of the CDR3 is TGTGCCTGGAGTTCGACAGGGAACTCTGGGGCCAACGTCCTGACTTTC.

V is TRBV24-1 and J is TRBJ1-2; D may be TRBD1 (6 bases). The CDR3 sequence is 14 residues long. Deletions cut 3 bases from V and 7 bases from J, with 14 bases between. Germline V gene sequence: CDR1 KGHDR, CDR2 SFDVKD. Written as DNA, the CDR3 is TGTGCCACCAGTGATACCGGACAGAATGGTGGCTACACCTTC. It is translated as CATSDTGQNGGYTF.

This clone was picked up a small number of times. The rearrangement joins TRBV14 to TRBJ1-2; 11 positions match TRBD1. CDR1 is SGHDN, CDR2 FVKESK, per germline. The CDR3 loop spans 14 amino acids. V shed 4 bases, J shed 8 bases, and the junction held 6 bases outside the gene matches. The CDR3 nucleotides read TGTGCCAGCAGCCCCGGGACAGGGGGAAGAGGCTACACCTTC. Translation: CASSPGTGGRGYTF.

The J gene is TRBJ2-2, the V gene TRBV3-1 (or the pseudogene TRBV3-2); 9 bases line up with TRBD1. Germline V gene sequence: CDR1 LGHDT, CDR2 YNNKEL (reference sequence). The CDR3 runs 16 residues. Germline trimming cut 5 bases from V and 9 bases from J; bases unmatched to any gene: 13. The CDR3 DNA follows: TGTGCCAGCAGCACAAGTCCGGGACAGGGTTCTTGGGAGCTGTTTTTT. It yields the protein CASSTSPGQGSWELFF.

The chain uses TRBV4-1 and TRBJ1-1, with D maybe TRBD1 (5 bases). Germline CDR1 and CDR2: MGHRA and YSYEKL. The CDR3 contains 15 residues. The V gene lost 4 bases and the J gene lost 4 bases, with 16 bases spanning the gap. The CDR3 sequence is CASSPQLGGATEAFF. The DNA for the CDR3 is TGCGCCAGCAGCCCCCAGCTCGGGGGAGCCACTGAAGCTTTCTTT.

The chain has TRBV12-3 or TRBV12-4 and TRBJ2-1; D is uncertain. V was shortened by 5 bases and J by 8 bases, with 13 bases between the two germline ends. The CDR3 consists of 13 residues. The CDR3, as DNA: TGTGCCAGCAGTCTAGGTTTAGGCGATGAGCAGTTCTTC. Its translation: CASSLGLGDEQFF.

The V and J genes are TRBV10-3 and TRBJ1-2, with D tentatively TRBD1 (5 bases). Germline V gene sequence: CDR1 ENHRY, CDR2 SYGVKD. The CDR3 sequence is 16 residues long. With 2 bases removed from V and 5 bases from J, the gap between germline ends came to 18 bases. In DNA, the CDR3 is TGTGCCATCAGTGAGATTCCCCGGGGGAGTGATTATGGCTACACCTTC. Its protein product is CAISEIPRGSDYGYTF.

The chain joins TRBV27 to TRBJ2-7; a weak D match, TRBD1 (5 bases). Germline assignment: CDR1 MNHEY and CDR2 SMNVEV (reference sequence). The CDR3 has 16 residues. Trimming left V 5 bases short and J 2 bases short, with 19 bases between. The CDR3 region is CASSVLSAQGAYEQYF. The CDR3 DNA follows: TGTGCCAGCAGTGTTCTCTCTGCCCAGGGTGCCTACGAGCAGTACTTC.

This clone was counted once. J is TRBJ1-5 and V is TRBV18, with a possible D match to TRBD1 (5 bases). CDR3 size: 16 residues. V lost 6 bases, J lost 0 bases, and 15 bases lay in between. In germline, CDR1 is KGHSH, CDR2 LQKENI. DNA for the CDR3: TGTGCCAGCTCCCTCGTTGCAGGGACTAGCAATCAGCCCCAGCATTTT. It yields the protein CASSLVAGTSNQPQHF.